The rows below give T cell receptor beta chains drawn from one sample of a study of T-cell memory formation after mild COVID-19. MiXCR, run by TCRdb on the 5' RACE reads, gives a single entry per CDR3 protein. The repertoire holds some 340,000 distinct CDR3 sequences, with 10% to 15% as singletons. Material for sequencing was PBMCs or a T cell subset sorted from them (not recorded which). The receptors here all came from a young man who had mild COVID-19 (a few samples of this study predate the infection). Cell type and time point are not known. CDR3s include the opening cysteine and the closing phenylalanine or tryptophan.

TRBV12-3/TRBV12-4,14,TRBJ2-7,CASPGRTGQSEQYF
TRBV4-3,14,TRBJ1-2,CASSRGPTNYGYTF
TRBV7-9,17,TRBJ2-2,CASSLAGDRGLSGELFF
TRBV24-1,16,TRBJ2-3,CATSDWQQGSTDTQYF
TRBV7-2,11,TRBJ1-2,CASSLVGGHTF
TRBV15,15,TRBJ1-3,CATSRDPGGGNTIYF
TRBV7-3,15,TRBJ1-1,CASSLSGFPNTEAFF
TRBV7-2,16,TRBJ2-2,CASSLAWGTDTGELFF
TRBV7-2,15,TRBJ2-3,CASSLAYGSRDTQYF
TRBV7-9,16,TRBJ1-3,CASRTGTGGSGNTIYF
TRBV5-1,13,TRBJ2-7,CASSLGGYDEQYF